Listed here are 26 T cell receptor beta chains from one sample, sequenced in a study of blood T cells in healthy people across ages. Sample-barcoded 5' priming and a J-beta primer mix drove a second PCR of about 6 to 12 cycles. TCRdb itself ran the 5' RACE reads through MiXCR, one entry per CDR3 protein. The top ten hold 2% to 2.5% of the sample, which has about 1.8 million distinct CDR3 sequences, roughly 52% seen once. Sequencing was carried out using blood. The receptors come from a woman in her thirties or forties in good health.

This clonotype showed up just a few times. At one end, the junction sequence differs from germline, possibly due to a read error. This chain links TRBV7-7 with TRBJ2-7, with 7 bases fitting TRBD1. This CDR3 is built from 14 residues. Germline CDR1 is SSHAT and CDR2 is FNYEAQ (reference sequence). CDR3 region: CASSLSGQNYEQYF. As DNA, the CDR3 is TGTGCTAGCAGCTTATCGGGACAGAACTACGAGCAGTACTTC. The full variable domain, completed using reference TRBV7-7 and TRBJ2-7, is GAGVSQSPRYKVTKRGQDVTLRCDPISSHATLYWYQQALGQGPEFLTYFNYEAQPDKSGLPSDRFSAERPEGSISTLTIQRTEQRDSAMYRCASSLSGQNYEQYFGPGTRLTVT.

The chain combines TRBV9 with TRBJ2-2; 12 bases agree with TRBD2. CDR3 length: 16 amino acids. Looked up from germline, CDR1 is SGDLS and CDR2 is YYNGEE. Unmatched junction bases numbered 7, after V lost 4 bases and J lost 6 bases. The CDR3 reads CASSNTTSGGPGELFF. CDR3 nucleotides: TGTGCCAGCAGCAACACAACTAGCGGGGGGCCCGGGGAGCTGTTTTTT.

This clonotype has only a few counts. J is TRBJ2-1 and V is TRBV20-1; D is undetermined. V shed 5 bases and J shed 0 bases, with 11 bases lying between them. This CDR3 comprises 14 residues. Germline V CDR1 and CDR2: DFQATT, SNEGSKA (reference sequence). The CDR3, as DNA: TGCAGTGCTGGAAAGACGGACTCCTACAATGAGCAGTTCTTC. Protein product: CSAGKTDSYNEQFF.

This clonotype was counted only a few times. The chain carries TRBV20-1 and TRBJ1-5; a weak D match, TRBD1 (6 bases). Germline values: CDR1 DFQATT, CDR2 SNEGSKA (reference sequence). The CDR3 runs 13 residues. The ends were cut back, 6 bases at V and 5 bases at J, with 14 bases in the middle. CDR3 sequence: CSAKGTTDQPQHF. In nucleotides, the CDR3 is TGCAGTGCCAAGGGGACAACCGATCAGCCCCAGCATTTT.

V and J are TRBV14 and TRBJ2-5; D is undetermined. Germline values: CDR1 SGHDN, CDR2 FVKESK. V lost 2 bases and J lost 11, with 27 bases in between. The CDR3 covers 17 residues. DNA for the CDR3: TGTGCCAGCAGCCAATTATATTCCCACGCTGGATGGAATGAGCAGTACTTC. Translated: CASSQLYSHAGWNEQYF.

The rearrangement uses TRBV7-9 and TRBJ2-3, with TRBD2 as a possible D gene (7 bases). This CDR3 has 15 amino acids. V was clipped by 3 bases and J by 5 bases, with 15 bases between them. Germline V gives CDR1 SEHNR, CDR2 FQNEAQ (reference sequence). The CDR3 DNA is TGTGCCAGCAGCTTCGGAGGGGGGGCGATAGATACGCAGTATTTT. It is translated as CASSFGGGAIDTQYF.

The chain joins TRBV6-1 to TRBJ2-7; tentatively, D is TRBD1 or TRBD2 (6 bases each). The CDR3 spans 15 residues. V lost 1 base, J lost 3 bases, and 13 bases lay in between. The germline V gene has CDR1 MNHNS and CDR2 SASEGT. This CDR3 is CASSEVEGDHYEQYF. CDR3 sequence (DNA): TGTGCCAGCAGTGAAGTGGAGGGGGACCACTACGAGCAGTACTTC.

The rearrangement joins TRBV7-6 to TRBJ2-3; no definite D call. The CDR3 is 16 residues long. CDR1 SGHVS and CDR2 FNYEAQ come from the germline V gene. Trimming cost V 3 bases and J 0 bases, with 13 bases left between them. CDR3: CASSFGATLSTDTQYF. In nucleotides, the CDR3 is TGTGCCAGCAGCTTCGGCGCGACCCTTAGCACAGATACGCAGTATTTT.

This clonotype was picked up a small number of times. The gene calls are TRBV20-1 and TRBJ2-5; D is perhaps TRBD1 or TRBD2 (6 bases each). The CDR3 runs to 12 residues. Trimming took off 5 bases at V and 7 bases at J, with 14 bases between the two ends. Germline CDR1 DFQATT, CDR2 SNEGSKA (reference sequence). In DNA form, the CDR3 reads TGCAGTGCTCGTGGGGGGCCGGTGACCCAGTACTTC. It yields the protein CSARGGPVTQYF.

This clonotype showed up just a few times. The rearrangement joins TRBV18 to TRBJ2-6, with D perhaps matching TRBD1 or TRBD2 (5 bases each). Germline V CDR1 and CDR2: KGHSH, LQKENI. This CDR3 region has 15 residues. Trimming left V 6 bases short and J 0 bases short, with 9 bases between. CDR3 region: CASSPGTSGANVLTF. The CDR3 DNA reads TGTGCCAGCTCCCCAGGGACCTCTGGGGCCAACGTCCTGACTTTC.

CDR3 DNA sequence: TGCGCCAGCAGCGTGGATAGGGTCGGGACCCAGTACTTC. This encodes CASSVDRVGTQYF. V and J are TRBV5-1 and TRBJ2-7; D gene unclear. The J call may be faulty, since TRBJ2-5 better matches the DNA end. This CDR3 contains 13 residues. CDR1 and CDR2 (germline): SGHRS, YFSETQ.

This clonotype was detected a few times. This chain links TRBV27 with TRBJ2-3; no reliable D call. CDR1 and CDR2 from the germline V gene are MNHEY and SMNVEV (reference sequence). The CDR3 extends over 13 amino acids. Deletions cut 6 bases from V and 2 bases from J, with 9 bases between. Here the CDR3 reads CASSSRTTDTQYF. The CDR3 DNA reads as TGTGCCAGCAGCTCGAGAACCACAGATACGCAGTATTTT.

This chain joins TRBV7-2 and TRBJ2-2, with unresolved D. The V gene lost 1 base and the J gene lost 6 bases, with 12 bases spanning the gap. The CDR3 is 15 residues long. Germline CDR1 reads SGHTA; CDR2 reads FQGNSA. The CDR3 DNA sequence: TGTGCCAGCAGCTTAGGTGTGATTCGCCCCGGGGAGCTGTTTTTT. Translation gives CASSLGVIRPGELFF.

The J gene is TRBJ1-2, the V gene TRBV9, with a tentative D call TRBD1 (5 bases). Germline CDR1 is SGDLS and CDR2 is YYNGEE. CDR3 size: 15 residues. Deletions cut 5 bases from V and 8 bases from J, with 22 bases between. The CDR3 region is CASSAGSGAGKGYTF. The CDR3 DNA follows: TGTGCCAGCAGTGCAGGGTCGGGAGCGGGAAAGGGCTACACCTTC.

This clonotype was seen only a few times. The chain links TRBV7-2 to TRBJ1-5; D is uncertain. Germline lookup yields CDR1 SGHTA and CDR2 FQGNSA. Trimming took off 7 bases at V and 3 bases at J, with 19 bases between the two ends. The CDR3 is 16 residues long. The CDR3 loop reads CASTPQVQLPNQPQHF. CDR3 in DNA: TGTGCCAGCACCCCCCAAGTACAGTTACCCAATCAGCCCCAGCATTTT.

In regard to this clonotype: A junction boundary mismatches the germline segment, possibly from a read error. This rearrangement joins TRBV5-5 to TRBJ2-7, with 9 bases that match TRBD1. Germline CDR1 reads SGHKS; CDR2 reads YYEKEE (reference sequence). The CDR3 is 15 amino acids. The CDR3 sequence: CTSSNAQGALGEQYF. CDR3 nucleotide sequence: TGTACCAGCAGCAATGCACAGGGGGCCCTTGGCGAGCAGTACTTC.

The genes are TRBV19 and TRBJ1-3; maybe TRBD1 (6 bases). There are 15 residues in the CDR3. The V gene's germline CDR1 is LNHDA and CDR2 SQIVND (reference sequence). V was cut by 3 bases and J by 2 bases, with 11 bases left in between. CDR3 sequence: CASSITGQTGNTIYF. CDR3 sequence (DNA): TGTGCCAGTAGTATTACTGGACAGACTGGAAACACCATATATTTT.

The V gene is TRBV4-3, the J gene TRBJ2-1; 9 bases fit TRBD2. Germline trimming cut 0 bases from V and 8 bases from J; bases unmatched to any gene: 8. Germline values: CDR1 LGHNA, CDR2 YSLEER. The CDR3 extends over 16 amino acids. In nucleotides, the CDR3 is TGCGCCAGCAGCCAAGACAGGGCGGGGGGGGCGCATGAGCAGTTCTTC. Residues: CASSQDRAGGAHEQFF.

V usage is TRBV6-2 or TRBV6-3 and J usage is TRBJ2-6; D perhaps matches TRBD1 (5 bases). V was pared by 2 bases and J by 3 bases, with 11 bases between. This CDR3 is 16 amino acids long. Germline V gives CDR1 MNHEY, CDR2 SVGEGT. DNA of the CDR3: TGTGCCAGCAGTTACGATCCGACAGATGGGGCCAACGTCCTGACTTTC. This translates into CASSYDPTDGANVLTF.

J is TRBJ2-1 and V is TRBV7-9; D assignment may be TRBD1 or TRBD2 (7 bases each). The CDR3 loop spans 15 amino acids. The V end lost 4 bases, the J end lost 4 bases, and 14 bases lay between the germline ends. Germline lookup yields CDR1 SEHNR and CDR2 FQNEAQ (reference sequence). The CDR3 nucleotides read TGTGCCAGCAGCTCCAGGGGGGGGCCTTACAATGAGCAGTTCTTC. Amino acids: CASSSRGGPYNEQFF.

This clonotype was observed a handful of times. The rearrangement links TRBV20-1 to TRBJ2-7; D is unclear. CDR3 size: 14 residues. CDR1 DFQATT and CDR2 SNEGSKA come from the germline V gene (reference sequence). V was clipped by 6 bases and J by 4 bases, with 19 bases between them. CDR3 residues: CSAPGILTDYEQYF. DNA of the CDR3: TGCAGTGCCCCCGGAATACTAACAGATTACGAGCAGTACTTC.

This clonotype was recorded a few times. The chain links TRBV20-1 to TRBJ2-4; weak D call: TRBD1 (5 bases). The CDR3 has 15 residues. The germline CDR1 and CDR2 sequences are DFQATT and SNEGSKA (reference sequence). V was pared by 1 base and J by 0 bases, with 10 bases between. The CDR3 protein is CSARATDLAKNIQYF. The CDR3 coding sequence is TGCAGTGCTAGAGCGACAGACCTAGCCAAAAACATTCAGTACTTC.

The rearrangement joins TRBV4-1 to TRBJ1-2; TRBD1 might be the D (5 bases). From germline, CDR1 is MGHRA and CDR2 YSYEKL. CDR3 length equals 15 residues. Trimming removed 0 bases from V and 0 bases from J, with 8 bases in between. The CDR3 region has the DNA TGCGCCAGCAGCCAAGAAGGCAGGGCTAACTATGGCTACACCTTC. It encodes CASSQEGRANYGYTF.

About this clonotype: A much larger clone lies one base from this, so it may be a read error. The chain has TRBV6-2 or TRBV6-3 and TRBJ2-7, with D unclear. CDR1 is MNHEY and CDR2 is SVGEGT in the germline V gene. This CDR3 has 15 residues. CDR3 sequence reads: CAGSYMGTPNYEQYF. Here the CDR3 DNA reads TGTGCCGGCAGTTACATGGGAACGCCTAACTACGAGCAGTACTTC.

This clonotype came up a few times. This chain joins TRBV4-3 and TRBJ1-5; tentatively, D is TRBD1 (5 bases). The ends were cut back, 0 bases at V and 3 bases at J, with 9 bases in the middle. Germline V CDR1 and CDR2: LGHNA, YSLEER. The CDR3 spans 15 residues. CDR3 sequence reads: CASSQDWGDNQPQHF. CDR3 DNA: TGCGCCAGCAGCCAAGATTGGGGGGACAATCAGCCCCAGCATTTT.

The V call is TRBV2, the J call TRBJ2-3; the D gene is possibly TRBD2 (5 bases). This CDR3 is 17 amino acids long. V shed 8 bases and J shed 0 bases, with 21 bases lying between them. Germline V lookup: CDR1 SNHLY, CDR2 FYNNEI. CDR3 sequence reads: CASRLRPSGTSTDTQYF. The CDR3 region has the DNA TGTGCCAGCCGACTGAGGCCAAGCGGAACTAGCACAGATACGCAGTATTTT. The entire variable domain, with the rest obtained from reference TRBV2 and TRBJ2-3, is as follows: EPEVTQTPSHQVTQMGQEVILRCVPISNHLYFYWYRQILGQKVEFLVSFYNNEISEKSEIFDDQFSVERPDGSNFTLKIRSTKLEDSAMYFCASRLRPSGTSTDTQYFGPGTRLTVL.